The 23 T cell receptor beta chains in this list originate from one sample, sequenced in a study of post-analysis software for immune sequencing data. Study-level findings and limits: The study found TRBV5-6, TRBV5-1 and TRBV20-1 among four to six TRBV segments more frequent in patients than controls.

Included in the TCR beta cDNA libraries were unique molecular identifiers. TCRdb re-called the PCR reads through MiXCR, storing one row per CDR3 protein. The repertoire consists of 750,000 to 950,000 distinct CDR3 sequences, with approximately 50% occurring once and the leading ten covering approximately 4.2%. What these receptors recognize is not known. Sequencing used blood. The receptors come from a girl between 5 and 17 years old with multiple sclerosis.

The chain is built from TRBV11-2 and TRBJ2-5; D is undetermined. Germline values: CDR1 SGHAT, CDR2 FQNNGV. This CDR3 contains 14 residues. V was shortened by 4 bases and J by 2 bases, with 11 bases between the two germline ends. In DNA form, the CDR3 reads TGTGCCAGCAGCTCGCTCAGATTTCAAGAGACCCAGTACTTC. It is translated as CASSSLRFQETQYF.

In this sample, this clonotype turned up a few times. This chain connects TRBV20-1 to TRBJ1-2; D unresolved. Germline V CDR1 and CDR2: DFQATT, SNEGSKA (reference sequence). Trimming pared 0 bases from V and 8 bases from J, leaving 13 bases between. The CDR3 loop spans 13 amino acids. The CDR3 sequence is CSARDGSPYGYTF. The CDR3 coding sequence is TGCAGTGCTAGAGACGGCTCCCCGTACGGCTACACCTTC.

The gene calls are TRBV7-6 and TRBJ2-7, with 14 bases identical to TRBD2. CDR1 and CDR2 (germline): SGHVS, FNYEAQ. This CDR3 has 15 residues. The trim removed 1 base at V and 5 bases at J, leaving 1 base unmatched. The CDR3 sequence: CASSLEGLAGDEQYF. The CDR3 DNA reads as TGTGCCAGCAGCTTAGAGGGACTAGCGGGAGACGAGCAGTACTTC.

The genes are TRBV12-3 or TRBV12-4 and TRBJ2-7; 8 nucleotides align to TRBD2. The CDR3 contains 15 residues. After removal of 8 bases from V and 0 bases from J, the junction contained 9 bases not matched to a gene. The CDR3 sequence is CASGQTSGSSYEQYF. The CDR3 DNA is TGTGCCAGCGGACAAACTAGCGGCAGCTCCTACGAGCAGTACTTC.

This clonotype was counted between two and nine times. This CDR3 reads CSASGRSSYEQYF. The CDR3 nucleotides read TGCAGTGCTAGCGGGCGCAGCTCCTACGAGCAGTACTTC. This chain uses TRBV20-1 with TRBJ2-5; D call uncertain. Near its end, the DNA agrees better with TRBJ2-7, so the J call may be wrong. This CDR3 spans 13 amino acids. The V gene's germline CDR1 is DFQATT and CDR2 SNEGSKA (reference sequence).

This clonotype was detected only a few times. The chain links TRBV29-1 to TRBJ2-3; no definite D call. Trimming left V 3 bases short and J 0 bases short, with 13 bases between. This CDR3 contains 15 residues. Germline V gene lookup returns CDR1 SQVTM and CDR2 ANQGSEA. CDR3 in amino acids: CSVEPRRPSTDTQYF. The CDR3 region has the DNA TGCAGCGTTGAGCCTCGCAGGCCTAGCACAGATACGCAGTATTTT.

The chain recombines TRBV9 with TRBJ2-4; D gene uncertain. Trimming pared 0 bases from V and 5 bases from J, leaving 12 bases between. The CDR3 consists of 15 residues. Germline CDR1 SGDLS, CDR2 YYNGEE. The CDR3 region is CASSVGDRHENIQYF. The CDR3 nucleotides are TGTGCCAGCAGCGTAGGAGACCGACATGAAAACATTCAGTACTTC.

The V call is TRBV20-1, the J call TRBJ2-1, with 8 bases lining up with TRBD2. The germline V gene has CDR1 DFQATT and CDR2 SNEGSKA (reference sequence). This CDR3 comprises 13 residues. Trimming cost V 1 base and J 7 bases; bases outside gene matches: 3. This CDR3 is CSARAGGGNEQFF. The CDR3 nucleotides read TGCAGTGCTAGAGCGGGAGGGGGGAATGAGCAGTTCTTC.

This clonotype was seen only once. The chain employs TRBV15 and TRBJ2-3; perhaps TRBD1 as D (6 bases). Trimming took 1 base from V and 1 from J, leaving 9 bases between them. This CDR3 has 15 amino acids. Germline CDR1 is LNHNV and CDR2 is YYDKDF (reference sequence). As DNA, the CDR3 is TGTGCCACCAGCAGAGGGGGGCTCGGCACAGATACGCAGTATTTT. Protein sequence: CATSRGGLGTDTQYF.

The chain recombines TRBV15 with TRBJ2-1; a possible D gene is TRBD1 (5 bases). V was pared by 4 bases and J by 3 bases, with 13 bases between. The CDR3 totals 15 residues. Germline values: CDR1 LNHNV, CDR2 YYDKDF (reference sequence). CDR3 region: CATSIGLGDYNEQFF. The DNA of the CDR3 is TGTGCCACCAGCATCGGTCTAGGGGACTACAATGAGCAGTTCTTC. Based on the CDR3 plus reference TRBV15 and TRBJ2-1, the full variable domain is DAMVIQNPRYQVTQFGKPVTLSCSQTLNHNVMYWYQQKSSQAPKLLFHYYDKDFNNEADTPDNFQSRRPNTSFCFLDIRSPGLGDTAMYLCATSIGLGDYNEQFFGPGTRLTVL.

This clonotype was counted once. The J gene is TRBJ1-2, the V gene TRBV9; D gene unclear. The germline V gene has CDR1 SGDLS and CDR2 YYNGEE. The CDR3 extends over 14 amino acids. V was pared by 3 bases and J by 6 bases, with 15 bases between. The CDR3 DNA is TGTGCCAGCAGCGCCCAGGCCTCGTCCGATGGCTACACCTTC. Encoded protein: CASSAQASSDGYTF.

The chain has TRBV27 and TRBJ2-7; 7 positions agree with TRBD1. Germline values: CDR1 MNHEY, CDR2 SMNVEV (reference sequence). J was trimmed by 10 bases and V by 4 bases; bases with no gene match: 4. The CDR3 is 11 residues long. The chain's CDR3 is CASSWGTEQYF. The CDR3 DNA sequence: TGTGCCAGCAGTTGGGGGACAGAACAGTACTTC.

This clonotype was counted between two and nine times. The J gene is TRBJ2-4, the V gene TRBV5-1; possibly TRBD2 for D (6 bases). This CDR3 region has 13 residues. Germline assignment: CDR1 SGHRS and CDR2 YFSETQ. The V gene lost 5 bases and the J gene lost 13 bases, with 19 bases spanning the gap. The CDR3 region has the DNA TGCGCCAGCAGTCCAGCCGGGACGGGAGAGCAGTACTTC. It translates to CASSPAGTGEQYF.

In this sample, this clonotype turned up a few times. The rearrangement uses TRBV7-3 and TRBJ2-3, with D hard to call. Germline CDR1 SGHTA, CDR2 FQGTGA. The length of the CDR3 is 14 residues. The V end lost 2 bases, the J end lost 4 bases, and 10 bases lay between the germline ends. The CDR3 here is CASSLEAYPDTQYF. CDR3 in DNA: TGTGCCAGCAGCTTAGAGGCCTACCCAGATACGCAGTATTTT.

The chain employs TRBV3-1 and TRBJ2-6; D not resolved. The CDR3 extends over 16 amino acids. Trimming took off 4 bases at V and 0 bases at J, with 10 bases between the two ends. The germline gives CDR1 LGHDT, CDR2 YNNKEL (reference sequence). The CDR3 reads CASSPRTDSGANVLTF. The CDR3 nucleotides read TGTGCCAGCAGCCCTCGGACGGACTCTGGGGCCAACGTCCTGACTTTC.

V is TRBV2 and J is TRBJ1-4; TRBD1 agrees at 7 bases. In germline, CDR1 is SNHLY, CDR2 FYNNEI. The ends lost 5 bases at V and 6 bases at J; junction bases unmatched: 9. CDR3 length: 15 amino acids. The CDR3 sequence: CASSLVGQLHEKLFF. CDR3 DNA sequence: TGTGCCAGCAGTTTGGTGGGACAGCTACATGAAAAACTGTTTTTT. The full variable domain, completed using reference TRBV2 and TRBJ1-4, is EPEVTQTPSHQVTQMGQEVILRCVPISNHLYFYWYRQILGQKVEFLVSFYNNEISEKSEIFDDQFSVERPDGSNFTLKIRSTKLEDSAMYFCASSLVGQLHEKLFFGSGTQLSVL.

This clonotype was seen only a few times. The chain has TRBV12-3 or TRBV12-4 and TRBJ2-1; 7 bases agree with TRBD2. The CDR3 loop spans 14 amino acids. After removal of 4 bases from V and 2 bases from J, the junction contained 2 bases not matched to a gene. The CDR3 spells CASSYGGTYNEQFF. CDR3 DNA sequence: TGTGCCAGCAGTTACGGGGGGACCTACAATGAGCAGTTCTTC.

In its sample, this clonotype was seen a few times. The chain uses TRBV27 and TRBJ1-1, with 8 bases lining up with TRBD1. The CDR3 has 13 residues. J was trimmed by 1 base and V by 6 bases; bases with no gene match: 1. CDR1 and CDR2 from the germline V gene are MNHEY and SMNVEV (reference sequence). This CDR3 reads CASSGQGNTEAFF. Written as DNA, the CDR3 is TGTGCCAGCAGCGGACAGGGGAACACTGAAGCTTTCTTT.

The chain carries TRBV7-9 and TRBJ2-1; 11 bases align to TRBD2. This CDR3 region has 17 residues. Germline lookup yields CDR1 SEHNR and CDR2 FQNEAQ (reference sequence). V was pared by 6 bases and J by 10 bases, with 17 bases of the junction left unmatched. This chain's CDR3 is CASSPGALAGDYVEQFF. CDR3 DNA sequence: TGTGCCAGCAGTCCCGGGGCACTAGCGGGGGATTATGTGGAGCAGTTCTTC.

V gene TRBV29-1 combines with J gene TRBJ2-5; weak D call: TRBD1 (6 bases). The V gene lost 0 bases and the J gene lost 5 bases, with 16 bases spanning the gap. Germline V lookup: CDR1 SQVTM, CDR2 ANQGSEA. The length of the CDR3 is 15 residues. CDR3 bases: TGCAGCGTTGAAGAAAGAGTCAGGGGATCTGAGACCCAGTACTTC. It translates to CSVEERVRGSETQYF.

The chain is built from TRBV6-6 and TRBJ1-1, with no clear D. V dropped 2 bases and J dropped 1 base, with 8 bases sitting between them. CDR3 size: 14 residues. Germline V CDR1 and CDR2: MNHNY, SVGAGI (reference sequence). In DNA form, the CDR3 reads TGTGCCAGCAGTTACCTAGAGAGGAACACTGAAGCTTTCTTT. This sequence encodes CASSYLERNTEAFF.

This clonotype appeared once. CDR3: CASSQLGGNTEAFF. In DNA, the CDR3 is TGCGCCAGCAGCCAATTAGGCGGTAACACTGAAGCTTTCTTT. This rearrangement joins TRBV4-1 to TRBJ1-1; D remains ambiguous. Germline lookup yields CDR1 MGHRA and CDR2 YSYEKL. V was shortened by 2 bases and J by 2 bases, with 9 bases between the two germline ends. The CDR3 consists of 14 residues.

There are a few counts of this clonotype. CDR3 amino acids: CSGKVGTGSYEQYF. The CDR3, as DNA: TGCAGTGGGAAGGTAGGGACGGGCTCCTACGAGCAGTACTTC. The V gene is TRBV20-1, the J gene TRBJ2-7, with D perhaps matching TRBD1 or TRBD2 (5 bases each). CDR1 and CDR2 from the germline V gene are DFQATT and SNEGSKA (reference sequence). V lost 7 bases and J lost 0, with 16 bases in between. The CDR3 length is 14 residues.